These 30 T cell receptor beta chains originate from one sample sequenced in a study of molecular identifiers for immune sequencing clone quantification. TCRdb ran MiXCR on the PCR reads and lists one entry per CDR3 protein. Among hundreds of thousands of distinct CDR3 sequences listed, over 25% were seen once. The sequencing sample was made of naive CD8+ T cells from blood, with Jurkat cell RNA spiked in. Subset defined: FACS-sorted CD8+CD4-CCR7+CD45RA+ naive T cells. The origin of the receptors is a human donor in good health. Some libraries in this study had Jurkat cell RNA spiked in.

The gene calls are TRBV3-1 and TRBJ2-5; 12 bases match TRBD2. Germline V gene data show CDR1 as LGHDT and CDR2 as YNNKEL (reference sequence). The CDR3 contains 15 residues. Trimming took 1 base from V and 5 from J; bases not matched to a gene: 2. The CDR3 DNA reads as TGTGCCAGCAGCCAAGGAGGGACTAGCGGGGAGACCCAGTACTTC. This encodes CASSQGGTSGETQYF.

The chain recombines TRBV27 with TRBJ1-6, with D possibly TRBD1 on 5 matching bases. This CDR3 region has 12 residues. V shed 6 bases and J shed 9 bases, with 9 bases lying between them. Germline loops: CDR1 MNHEY, CDR2 SMNVEV (reference sequence). CDR3 in DNA: TGTGCCAGCAGCCCCACAGGTTCACCCCTCCACTTT. It yields the protein CASSPTGSPLHF.

This chain joins TRBV4-1 and TRBJ1-2; D ambiguous. The V end was cut by 6 bases, the J end by 2 bases, with 16 bases between. This CDR3 region has 15 residues. Germline V gene lookup returns CDR1 MGHRA and CDR2 YSYEKL. Here the CDR3 DNA reads TGCGCCAGCAGTGAGGGCCGGGTGGGGAACTATGGCTACACCTTC. Protein sequence: CASSEGRVGNYGYTF.

A note on this clonotype: A read error may be the cause here, since a much bigger clone is one base away. Because the CDR3 is missing its conserved closing phenylalanine or tryptophan, this is likely a read error. CDR3 protein: CASSLFQQLPLYGYTS. As DNA, the CDR3 is TGTGCCAGCAGCTTGTTTCAACAGCTACCACTCTATGGCTACACCTCC. J is TRBJ1-2 and V is TRBV5-3; D remains ambiguous. TRBV5-3 is known as an ORF, though its function is uncertain. The CDR3 loop spans 16 amino acids.

In this sample, this clonotype turned up a few times. Possible read error: a much larger clone is one base away. CDR3 sequence: CSATAETWNTGELFF. CDR3 nucleotides: TGCAGCGCCACTGCAGAGACCTGGAACACCGGGGAGCTGTTTTTT. V is TRBV29-1 and J is TRBJ2-2; D call uncertain. The CDR3 loop spans 15 amino acids. In germline, CDR1 is SQVTM, CDR2 ANQGSEA. V was cut by 7 bases and J by 1 base, with 16 bases left in between.

In the case of this clonotype: Being one base from a much bigger clone, this may be a read error. The CDR3 ends on some other residue instead of the conserved phenylalanine or tryptophan, so this is likely a read error. The chain has TRBV7-9 and TRBJ2-7, with no clear D. This CDR3 is built from 14 residues. Germline V gene data show CDR1 as SEHNR and CDR2 as FQNEAQ (reference sequence). The CDR3 DNA reads TGTGCCAGCAGCTCGGAAGGGTTCTCCGACGAGCAGTACTCC. It specifies CASSSEGFSDEQYS.

This clonotype has at least ten counts. CDR3 region: CASSSGDSSYEQYF. DNA of the CDR3: TGTGCCAGCAGCTCAGGGGACAGCTCCTACGAGCAGTACTTC. The V and J genes are TRBV5-4 and TRBJ2-7, with 7 bases identical to TRBD1. CDR1 is SGHNT, CDR2 YYREEE, per germline (reference sequence). CDR3 length: 14 residues. Trimming took 3 bases from V and 0 from J; bases not matched to a gene: 3.

This clonotype showed up just a few times. Lacking the conserved final phenylalanine or tryptophan, this CDR3 likely reflects a read error. V and J are TRBV4-1 and TRBJ2-7, with D possibly TRBD1 on 6 matching bases. Trimming removed 0 bases at V and 6 bases at J, with 15 bases between. Germline V gene data show CDR1 as MGHRA and CDR2 as YSYEKL. The CDR3 runs 15 residues. CDR3 coding DNA: TGCGCCAGCAGCCAAGAGCCCGGGACACGGTCCGAGCAGTACCTC. The encoded protein is CASSQEPGTRSEQYL.

Concerning this clonotype: A much more abundant neighbour one base away suggests this may be a read error. The chain is built from TRBV5-4 and TRBJ2-7; a weak D match, TRBD2 (6 bases). The CDR3 contains 11 residues. Per the germline V gene, CDR1 is SGHNT and CDR2 is YYREEE (reference sequence). The chain's CDR3 is CASSWEAEQCF. Here the CDR3 DNA reads TGTGCCAGCAGCTGGGAGGCGGAGCAGTGCTTC.

The gene calls are TRBV4-2 and TRBJ2-5; 9 bases align to TRBD2. Germline V gene lookup returns CDR1 LGHNA and CDR2 YNFKEQ. CDR3 length: 14 residues. V dropped 4 bases and J dropped 4; count of bases not matched to a gene: 4. The CDR3 spells CASSPAGGGETQYF. CDR3 nucleotides: TGTGCCAGCAGCCCAGCGGGAGGAGGAGAGACCCAGTACTTC.

The sample holds many counts of this clonotype. The chain employs TRBV7-9 and TRBJ1-1; no reliable D call. Trimming took 4 bases from V and 6 from J, leaving 27 bases between them. Per the germline V gene, CDR1 is SEHNR and CDR2 is FQNEAQ (reference sequence). The CDR3 sequence is 18 residues long. In DNA form, the CDR3 reads TGTGCCAGCAGCTCCACCCGAAGCAAAACCCCGGTGGACTCTGAAGCTTTCTTT. Translated, it gives CASSSTRSKTPVDSEAFF.

Of note for this clonotype: Since the CDR3 does not end with the conserved phenylalanine or tryptophan, this likely comes from a read error. The rearrangement links TRBV7-8 to TRBJ2-5, with 12 positions matching TRBD2. V was clipped by 3 bases and J by 5 bases; unmatched bases: 10. CDR3 length: 17 residues. The V gene's germline CDR1 is SGHVS and CDR2 FQNEAQ. CDR3 sequence (DNA): TGTGCCAGCAGCTTTCCCGCTAGCGGGGGGGCGGAGGAGACCCAGTACATC. Its translation is CASSFPASGGAEETQYI.

This clonotype has a count of ten or more. The chain combines TRBV5-1 with TRBJ2-5; TRBD1 matches at 8 bases. The germline V gene encodes CDR1 SGHRS and CDR2 YFSETQ. The CDR3 spans 14 residues. V lost 4 bases to trimming and J lost 1 base; unmatched junction nucleotides: 3. CDR3 sequence reads: CASSPDRAQETQYF. CDR3 coding DNA: TGCGCCAGCAGCCCGGACAGGGCCCAAGAGACCCAGTACTTC.

This clonotype was picked up many times. The chain has TRBV7-2 and TRBJ2-5, with TRBD2 matching 11 bases. Germline V CDR1 and CDR2: SGHTA, FQGNSA. The CDR3 has 12 residues. Trimming at V came to 4 bases and at J to 10 bases, leaving 2 bases not matched to a gene. For the CDR3, the DNA is TGTGCCAGCAGCTACACTAGCGGGAGCCAGTACTTC. Protein: CASSYTSGSQYF.

With regard to this clonotype: The junction differs from germline at one of its ends, possibly a read error. J is TRBJ2-3 and V is TRBV10-3, with D possibly being TRBD1 (5 bases). The CDR3 consists of 14 residues. The V gene's germline CDR1 is ENHRY and CDR2 SYGVKD. CDR3 residues: CAISVDSSIDTQYF. The CDR3 region has the DNA TGTGCCATCAGTGTAGACAGTAGCATAGATACGCAGTATTTT.

This clonotype was found many times. The V call is TRBV4-3, the J call TRBJ2-3; D unclear. Germline V lookup: CDR1 LGHNA, CDR2 YSLEER. The CDR3 extends over 17 amino acids. V was cut by 0 bases and J by 4 bases, with 17 bases left in between. The CDR3 is CASSQDSDSGGSDTQYF. The DNA of the CDR3 is TGCGCCAGCAGCCAAGATAGTGATTCCGGTGGTTCAGATACGCAGTATTTT.

This clonotype showed up just once. The chain uses TRBV21-1 and TRBJ2-3. TRBV21-1 is reported as a pseudogene. This CDR3 has 14 amino acids. The CDR3 DNA follows: TGTGCCAGCAGCAAAGCTGGGATCGCAGATACGCAGAATTTT. Translated: CASSKAGIADTQNF.

There are a few counts of this clonotype. The chain combines TRBV4-3 with TRBJ1-4; the D is unclear. This CDR3 spans 15 amino acids. The V gene's germline CDR1 is LGHNA and CDR2 YSLEER. Deletions cut 3 bases from V and 0 bases from J, with 8 bases between. In nucleotides, the CDR3 is TGCGCCAGCAGCCATCGGCTTTCAACTAATGAAAAACTGTTTTTT. It codes for CASSHRLSTNEKLFF.

Many counts were recorded for this clonotype. The rearrangement uses TRBV4-3 and TRBJ2-7, with D maybe TRBD2 (6 bases). CDR1 and CDR2 from the germline V gene are LGHNA and YSLEER. V lost 0 bases, J lost 4 bases, and 16 bases lay in between. The CDR3 is 16 residues long. CDR3: CASSQDGREVRYEQYF. In DNA, the CDR3 is TGCGCCAGCAGCCAAGATGGCAGGGAGGTGAGGTACGAGCAGTACTTC.

Note on this clonotype: Since a much larger clone is just one base distant, this may be a read error. The chain carries TRBV2 and TRBJ2-2, with a possible D match to TRBD1 (6 bases). This CDR3 is built from 15 residues. Per the germline V gene, CDR1 is SNHLY and CDR2 is FYNNEI. Trimming shortened V by 3 bases and J by 4 bases, and 12 bases separated the two germline ends. The CDR3 reads CASSDIQGSTGELFF. CDR3 coding DNA: TGTGCCAGCAGTGATATACAGGGAAGCACCGGGGAGCTGTTTTTT.

This clonotype was observed many times. This rearrangement joins TRBV5-4 to TRBJ2-2, with a tentative D call TRBD2 (6 bases). Per germline, CDR1 SGHNT and CDR2 YYREEE (reference sequence). This CDR3 contains 16 residues. V was trimmed by 4 bases and J by 6 bases, leaving 19 bases between them. CDR3 DNA sequence: TGTGCCAGCAGCGGAGACGGGACTCCCTACGCCGGGGAGCTGTTTTTT. Its protein product is CASSGDGTPYAGELFF.

In DNA form, the CDR3 reads TGTGCCAGCGGGGGGCAGACCTACGAGCAGTACTTC. It codes for CASGGQTYEQYF. V gene TRBV7-9 combines with J gene TRBJ2-7, with D perhaps TRBD1 or TRBD2 (6 bases each). V was cut by 8 bases and J by 2 bases, with 10 bases left in between. Looked up from germline, CDR1 is SEHNR and CDR2 is FQNEAQ (reference sequence). The CDR3 is 12 amino acids.

The sample holds a few counts of this clonotype. This rearrangement joins TRBV29-1 to TRBJ1-2, with D hard to call. The V end was cut by 5 bases, the J end by 3 bases, with 7 bases between. Germline values: CDR1 SQVTM, CDR2 ANQGSEA. The CDR3 is 11 residues long. CDR3: CSVSADYGYTF. In nucleotides, the CDR3 is TGCAGCGTTTCGGCGGACTATGGCTACACCTTC.

This clonotype has just a few counts. In nucleotides, the CDR3 is TGTGCCAGCAGCTTGGTGGAGGGAACAATCTCCTACGAGCAGTACTTC. Residues: CASSLVEGTISYEQYF. This chain connects TRBV5-4 to TRBJ2-7; weak D call: TRBD2 (6 bases). The CDR3 is 16 residues long. Deletions cut 0 bases from V and 0 bases from J, with 13 bases between. Germline V gene data show CDR1 as SGHNT and CDR2 as YYREEE (reference sequence).

This clonotype was detected many times. V gene TRBV7-9 combines with J gene TRBJ2-7; 8 nucleotides match TRBD2. This CDR3 is 16 amino acids long. Germline CDR1 is SEHNR and CDR2 is FQNEAQ (reference sequence). V was clipped by 2 bases and J by 0 bases; unmatched bases: 6. The CDR3 reads CASSLNSGGSSYEQYF. CDR3 nucleotides: TGTGCCAGCAGCTTAAATTCGGGGGGGAGCTCCTACGAGCAGTACTTC.

This clonotype was detected ten times or more. V and J are TRBV3-1 and TRBJ2-3; D remains unclear. The CDR3 is 13 amino acids. Germline loops: CDR1 LGHDT, CDR2 YNNKEL (reference sequence). V lost 4 bases, J lost 6 bases, and 11 bases lay in between. The CDR3 DNA follows: TGTGCCAGCAGCCCCGGTCCTGGGGATACGCAGTATTTT. The encoded protein is CASSPGPGDTQYF.

This chain uses TRBV6-5 with TRBJ1-2; D uncertain. Per germline, CDR1 MNHEY and CDR2 SVGAGI. Trimming stripped 2 bases from V and 9 bases from J, with 13 bases between. This CDR3 has 13 amino acids. CDR3 sequence (DNA): TGTGCCAGCAGTTACGTGGGTCAGCGAAGCTACACCTTC. Amino acid sequence: CASSYVGQRSYTF.

At least ten counts were recorded for this clonotype. The chain has TRBV19 and TRBJ2-5; 10 positions agree with TRBD2. CDR3 length equals 16 residues. Germline CDR1 LNHDA, CDR2 SQIVND (reference sequence). Trimming at V came to 2 bases and at J to 4 bases, leaving 7 bases not matched to a gene. The CDR3 loop reads CASSIRAGGPVETQYF. Here the CDR3 DNA reads TGTGCCAGTAGTATACGAGCGGGAGGGCCGGTAGAGACCCAGTACTTC.

At least ten counts were recorded for this clonotype. V usage is TRBV28 and J usage is TRBJ1-2; a weak D match, TRBD1 (6 bases). This CDR3 is 13 amino acids long. Germline-derived CDR1 and CDR2 are MDHEN and SYDVKM. The V gene lost 3 bases and the J gene lost 4 bases, with 9 bases spanning the gap. CDR3 in amino acids: CASSFRDTYGYTF. CDR3 coding DNA: TGTGCCAGCAGTTTCCGGGACACCTATGGCTACACCTTC.

This clonotype was seen more than once but under ten times. This chain links TRBV9 with TRBJ2-3, with 8 nucleotides matching TRBD2. V lost 5 bases, J lost 4 bases, and 6 bases stayed unmatched. The germline V gene has CDR1 SGDLS and CDR2 YYNGEE. This CDR3 contains 14 residues. The CDR3 sequence: CASSDRAGADTQYF. Written as DNA, the CDR3 is TGTGCCAGCAGTGACCGAGCGGGGGCAGATACGCAGTATTTT.